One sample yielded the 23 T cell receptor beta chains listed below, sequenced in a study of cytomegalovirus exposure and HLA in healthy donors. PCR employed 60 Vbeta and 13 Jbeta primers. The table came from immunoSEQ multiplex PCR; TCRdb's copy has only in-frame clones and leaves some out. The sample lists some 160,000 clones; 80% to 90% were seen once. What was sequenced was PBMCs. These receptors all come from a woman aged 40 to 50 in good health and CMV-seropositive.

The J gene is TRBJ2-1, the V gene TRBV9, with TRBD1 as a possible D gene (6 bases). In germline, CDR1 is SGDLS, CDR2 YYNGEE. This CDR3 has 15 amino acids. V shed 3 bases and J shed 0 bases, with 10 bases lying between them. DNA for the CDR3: TGTGCCAGCAGCGCGGGACATTCCTCCTACAATGAGCAGTTCTTC. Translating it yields CASSAGHSSYNEQFF.

The CDR3 region is CASSLGGQETQYF. The CDR3, as DNA: TGTGCCAGCTCATTGGGGGGCCAAGAGACCCAGTACTTC. The J gene is TRBJ2-5, the V gene TRBV18; tentative D call: TRBD2 (6 bases). The V and J ends lost 5 bases and 1 base respectively, with 8 bases between them. The germline CDR1 and CDR2 sequences are KGHSH and LQKENI. The CDR3 is 13 residues long.

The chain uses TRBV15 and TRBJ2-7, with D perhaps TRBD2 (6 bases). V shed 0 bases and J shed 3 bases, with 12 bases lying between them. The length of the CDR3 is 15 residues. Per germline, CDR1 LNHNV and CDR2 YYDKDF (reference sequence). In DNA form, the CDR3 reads TGTGCCACCAGCAGAGATTTGGAGGGCCTCTACGAGCAGTACTTC. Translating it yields CATSRDLEGLYEQYF.

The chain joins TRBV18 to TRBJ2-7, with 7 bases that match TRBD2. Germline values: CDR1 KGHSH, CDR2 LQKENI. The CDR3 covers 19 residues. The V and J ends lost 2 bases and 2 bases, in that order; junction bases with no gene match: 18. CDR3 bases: TGTGCCAGCTCACCAAACTCAGGTTGGGCGGGAGCTTCGGCCTACGAGCAGTACTTC. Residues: CASSPNSGWAGASAYEQYF.

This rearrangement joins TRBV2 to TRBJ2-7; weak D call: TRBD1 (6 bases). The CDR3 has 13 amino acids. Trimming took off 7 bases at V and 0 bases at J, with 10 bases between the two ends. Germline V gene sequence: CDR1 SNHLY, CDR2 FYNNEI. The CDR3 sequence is CASIKGDSYEQYF. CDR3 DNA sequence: TGTGCCAGCATCAAGGGGGACTCCTACGAGCAGTACTTC.

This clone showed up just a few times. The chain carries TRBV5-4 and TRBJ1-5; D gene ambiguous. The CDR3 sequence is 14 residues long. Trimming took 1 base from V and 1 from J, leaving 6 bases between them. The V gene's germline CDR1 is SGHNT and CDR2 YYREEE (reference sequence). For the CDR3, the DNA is TGTGCCAGCAGCTTGCGAGGGAGCAATCAGCCCCAGCATTTT. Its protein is CASSLRGSNQPQHF.

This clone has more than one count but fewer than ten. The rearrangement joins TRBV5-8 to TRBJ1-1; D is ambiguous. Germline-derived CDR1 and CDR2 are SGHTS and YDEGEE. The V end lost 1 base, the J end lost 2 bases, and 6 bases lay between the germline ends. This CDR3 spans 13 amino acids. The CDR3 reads CASSLIQNTEAFF. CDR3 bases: TGTGCCAGCAGCTTGATCCAAAACACTGAAGCTTTCTTT.

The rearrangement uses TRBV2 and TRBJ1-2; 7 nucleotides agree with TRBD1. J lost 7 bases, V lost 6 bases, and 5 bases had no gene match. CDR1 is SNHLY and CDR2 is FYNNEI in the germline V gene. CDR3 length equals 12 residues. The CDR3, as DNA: TGTGCCAGCAGGGGGACAGCTGGTGGCTACACCTTC. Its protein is CASRGTAGGYTF.

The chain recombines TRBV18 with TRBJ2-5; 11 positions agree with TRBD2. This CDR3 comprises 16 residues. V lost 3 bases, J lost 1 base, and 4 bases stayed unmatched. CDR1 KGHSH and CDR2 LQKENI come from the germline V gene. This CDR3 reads CASSPLAGGSQETQYF. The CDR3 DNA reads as TGTGCCAGCTCACCGCTAGCGGGGGGCTCCCAAGAGACCCAGTACTTC.

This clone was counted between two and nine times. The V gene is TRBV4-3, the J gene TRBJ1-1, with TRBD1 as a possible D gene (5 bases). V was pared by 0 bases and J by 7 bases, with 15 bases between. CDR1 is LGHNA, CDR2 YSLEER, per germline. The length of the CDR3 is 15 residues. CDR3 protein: CASSQDVRTGVEAFF. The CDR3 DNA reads TGCGCCAGCAGCCAAGATGTTAGAACAGGAGTTGAAGCTTTCTTT.

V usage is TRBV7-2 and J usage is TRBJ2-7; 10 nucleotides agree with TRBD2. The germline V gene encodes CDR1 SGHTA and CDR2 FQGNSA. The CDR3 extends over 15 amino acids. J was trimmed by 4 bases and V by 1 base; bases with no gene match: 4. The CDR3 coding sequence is TGTGCCAGCAGCTTAGAACTAGCGGGGCCGTACGAGCAGTACTTC. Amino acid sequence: CASSLELAGPYEQYF.

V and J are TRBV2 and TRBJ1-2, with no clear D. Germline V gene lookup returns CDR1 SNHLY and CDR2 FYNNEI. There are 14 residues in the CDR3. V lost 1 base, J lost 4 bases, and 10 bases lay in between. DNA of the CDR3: TGTGCCAGCAGTGAAGTGCGGGTGGGCTATGGCTACACCTTC. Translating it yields CASSEVRVGYGYTF.

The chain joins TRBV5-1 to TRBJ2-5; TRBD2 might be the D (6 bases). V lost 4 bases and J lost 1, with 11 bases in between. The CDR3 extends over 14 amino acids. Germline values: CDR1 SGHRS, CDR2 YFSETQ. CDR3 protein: CASSLGRPQETQYF. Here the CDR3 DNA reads TGCGCCAGCAGCCTGGGGAGGCCCCAAGAGACCCAGTACTTC.

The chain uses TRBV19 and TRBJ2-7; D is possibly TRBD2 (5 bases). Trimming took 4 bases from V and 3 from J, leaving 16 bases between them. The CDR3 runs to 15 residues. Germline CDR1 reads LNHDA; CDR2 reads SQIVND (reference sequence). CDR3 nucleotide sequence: TGTGCCAGTAGTACCCAAGCGGAGGTTCACTACGAGCAGTACTTC. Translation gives CASSTQAEVHYEQYF.

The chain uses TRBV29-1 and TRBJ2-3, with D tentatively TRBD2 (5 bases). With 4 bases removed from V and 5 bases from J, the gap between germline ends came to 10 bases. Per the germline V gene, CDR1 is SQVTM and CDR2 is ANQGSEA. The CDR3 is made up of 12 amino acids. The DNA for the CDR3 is TGCAGCGTTGTCCTTCGGGGAGATACGCAGTATTTT. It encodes CSVVLRGDTQYF.

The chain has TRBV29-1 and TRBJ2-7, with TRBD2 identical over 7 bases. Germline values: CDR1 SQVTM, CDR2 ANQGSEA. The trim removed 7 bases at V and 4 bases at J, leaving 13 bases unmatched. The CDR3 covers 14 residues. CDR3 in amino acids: CSGLWTAGVYEQYF. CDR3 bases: TGCAGCGGTCTGTGGACGGCGGGAGTTTACGAGCAGTACTTC.

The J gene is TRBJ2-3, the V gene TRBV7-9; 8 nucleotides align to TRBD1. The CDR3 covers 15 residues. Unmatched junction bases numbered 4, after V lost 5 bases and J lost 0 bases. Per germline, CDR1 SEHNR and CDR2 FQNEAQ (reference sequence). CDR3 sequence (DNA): TGTGCCAGCAGCAGAACAGGGGGGAGCACAGATACGCAGTATTTT. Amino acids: CASSRTGGSTDTQYF.

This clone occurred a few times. The CDR3 is CASSLGLGTYNEQFF. In DNA form, the CDR3 reads TGCGCCAGCAGCCTTGGACTGGGGACTTACAATGAGCAGTTCTTC. This chain joins TRBV4-1 and TRBJ2-1; D is possibly TRBD2 (6 bases). V was shortened by 4 bases and J by 4 bases, with 14 bases between the two germline ends. Germline lookup yields CDR1 MGHRA and CDR2 YSYEKL. This CDR3 region has 15 residues.

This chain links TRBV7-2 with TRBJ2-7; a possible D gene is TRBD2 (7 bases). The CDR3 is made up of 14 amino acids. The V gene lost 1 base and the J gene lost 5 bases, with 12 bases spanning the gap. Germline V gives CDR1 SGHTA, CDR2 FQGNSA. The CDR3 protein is CASSLGAGADEQYF. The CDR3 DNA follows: TGTGCCAGCAGCTTAGGGGCGGGGGCAGACGAGCAGTACTTC.

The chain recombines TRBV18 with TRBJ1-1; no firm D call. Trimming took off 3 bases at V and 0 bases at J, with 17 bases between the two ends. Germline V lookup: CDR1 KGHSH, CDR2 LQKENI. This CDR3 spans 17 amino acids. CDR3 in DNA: TGTGCCAGCTCACCTTGGGGTTTAGCGGTAGTGAACACTGAAGCTTTCTTT. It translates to CASSPWGLAVVNTEAFF. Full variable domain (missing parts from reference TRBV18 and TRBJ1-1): NAGVMQNPRHLVRRRGQEARLRCSPMKGHSHVYWYRQLPEEGLKFMVYLQKENIIDESGMPKERFSAEFPKEGPSILRIQQVVRGDSAAYFCASSPWGLAVVNTEAFFGQGTRLTVV.

The CDR3 sequence is CASSQVSGTANTGELFF. The CDR3 coding sequence is TGCGCCAGCAGCCAAGTCTCCGGGACAGCGAACACCGGGGAGCTGTTTTTT. The chain employs TRBV4-3 and TRBJ2-2; 7 bases are shared with TRBD1. The germline V gene has CDR1 LGHNA and CDR2 YSLEER. Trimming took 1 base from V and 0 from J; bases not matched to a gene: 5. This CDR3 contains 17 residues.

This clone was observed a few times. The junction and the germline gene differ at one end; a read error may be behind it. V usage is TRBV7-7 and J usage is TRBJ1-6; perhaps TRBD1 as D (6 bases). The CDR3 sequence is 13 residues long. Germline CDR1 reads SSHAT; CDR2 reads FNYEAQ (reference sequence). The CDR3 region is CASRRDINSPLHF. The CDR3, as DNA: TGTGCTAGCAGACGGGACATTAATTCACCCCTCCACTTT. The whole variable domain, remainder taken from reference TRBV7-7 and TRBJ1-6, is GAGVSQSPRYKVTKRGQDVTLRCDPISSHATLYWYQQALGQGPEFLTYFNYEAQPDKSGLPSDRFSAERPEGSISTLTIQRTEQRDSAMYRCASRRDINSPLHFGNGTRLTVT.

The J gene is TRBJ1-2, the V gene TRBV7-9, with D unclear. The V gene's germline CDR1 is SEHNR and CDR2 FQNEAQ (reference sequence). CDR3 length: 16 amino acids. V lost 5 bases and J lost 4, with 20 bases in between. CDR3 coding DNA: TGTGCCAGCAGCCCGAGTGGAGACTACCTTGGCTATGGCTACACCTTC. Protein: CASSPSGDYLGYGYTF.